These 15 T cell receptor beta chains originate from one sample sequenced in a study of PD-1 blockade in classical Hodgkin lymphoma. Relapse after autologous stem cell transplantation occurred in every patient, and brentuximab vedotin exposure varied. Here immunoSEQ multiplex PCR was the method, and the copy in TCRdb shows in-frame clones only, minus some. The profile shows over 85,000 clones, around 81% of them singletons. Sequences were derived from peripheral blood mononuclear cells (PBMCs), sampled before the second cycle of nivolumab. The source is a human donor with classical Hodgkin lymphoma.

This rearrangement joins TRBV6-1 to TRBJ2-2, with D perhaps matching TRBD1 or TRBD2 (5 bases each). Germline V lookup: CDR1 MNHNS, CDR2 SASEGT. The CDR3 length is 18 residues. V gave up 3 bases and J gave up 1 base, with 18 bases separating them. In DNA form, the CDR3 reads TGTGCCAGCAGTGACGGGGCCGTCTGGGCCGTGAACACCGGGGAGCTGTTTTTT. Its protein is CASSDGAVWAVNTGELFF.

The V gene is TRBV5-1, the J gene TRBJ2-5; 7 nucleotides agree with TRBD1. V was pared by 0 bases and J by 4 bases, with 9 bases of the junction left unmatched. Germline CDR1 and CDR2: SGHRS and YFSETQ. This CDR3 spans 16 amino acids. The CDR3 is CASSLGDSPLGETQYF. CDR3 DNA: TGCGCCAGCAGCTTGGGGGACAGTCCCTTAGGAGAGACCCAGTACTTC.

This chain joins TRBV5-1 and TRBJ2-5; D possibly uses TRBD1 or TRBD2 (5 bases each). V was pared by 2 bases and J by 1 base, with 9 bases between. From germline, CDR1 is SGHRS and CDR2 YFSETQ. CDR3 length equals 14 residues. The chain's CDR3 is CASSFSGSQETQYF. The CDR3 nucleotides read TGCGCCAGCAGCTTCTCAGGGAGCCAAGAGACCCAGTACTTC. Full variable domain (outside the CDR3, taken from reference TRBV5-1 and TRBJ2-5): KAGVTQTPRYLIKTRGQQVTLSCSPISGHRSVSWYQQTPGQGLQFLFEYFSETQRNKGNFPGRFSGRQFSNSRSEMNVSTLELGDSALYLCASSFSGSQETQYFGPGTRLLVL.

This chain connects TRBV5-4 to TRBJ2-5; D is unclear. The CDR3 runs to 14 residues. V lost 1 base and J 1 base, leaving 8 bases between the germline ends. The germline gives CDR1 SGHNT, CDR2 YYREEE (reference sequence). CDR3 in amino acids: CASSLSLTQETQYF. The CDR3, as DNA: TGTGCCAGCAGCTTGAGTCTGACCCAAGAGACCCAGTACTTC.

In its sample, this clone was seen a few times. The chain recombines TRBV10-3 with TRBJ2-7; TRBD2 matches at 12 bases. Germline values: CDR1 ENHRY, CDR2 SYGVKD. V lost 6 bases and J lost 2; bases outside the gene matches: 5. The CDR3 covers 15 residues. The CDR3 here is CAISLAGGGPYEQYF. CDR3 in DNA: TGTGCCATCAGCCTAGCGGGAGGGGGCCCCTACGAGCAGTACTTC.

J is TRBJ2-2 and V is TRBV5-1, with TRBD2 as a possible D gene (5 bases). V was trimmed by 0 bases and J by 8 bases, leaving 11 bases between them. Germline CDR1 reads SGHRS; CDR2 reads YFSETQ. The CDR3 sequence is 14 residues long. CDR3 residues: CASSLAPTTGELFF. The CDR3 DNA is TGCGCCAGCAGCTTGGCTCCGACTACGGGGGAGCTGTTTTTT.

The chain joins TRBV5-6 to TRBJ1-2; D gene uncertain. Trimming removed 4 bases from V and 3 bases from J, with 7 bases in between. CDR1 is SGHDT, CDR2 YYEEEE, per germline. The CDR3 is 12 residues long. For the CDR3, the DNA is TGTGCCAGCAGCGTGGATTACTATGGCTACACCTTC. This gives the protein CASSVDYYGYTF.

The chain recombines TRBV2 with TRBJ2-1, with 15 bases that match TRBD2. The CDR3 length is 16 residues. Germline CDR1 reads SNHLY; CDR2 reads FYNNEI. The V gene end was trimmed by 4 bases and the J gene end by 7 bases; junction bases not matched to a gene: 5. CDR3 residues: CASSGTSGRVLNEQFF. The CDR3 bases are TGTGCCAGCAGTGGGACTAGCGGGAGGGTCTTAAATGAGCAGTTCTTC.

The chain links TRBV10-1 to TRBJ1-2, with D tentatively TRBD1 (5 bases). Germline V CDR1 and CDR2: WNHNN, SYGVQD (reference sequence). V dropped 6 bases and J dropped 5 bases, with 10 bases sitting between them. The CDR3 extends over 12 amino acids. CDR3 amino acids: CASRTARYGYTF. In nucleotides, the CDR3 is TGCGCCAGCAGGACAGCTAGGTATGGCTACACCTTC.

J is TRBJ2-7 and V is TRBV18; 12 nucleotides match TRBD2. CDR1 is KGHSH, CDR2 LQKENI, per germline. The CDR3 sequence is 15 residues long. V trimming: 3 bases; J trimming: 3 bases; junction bases outside the gene matches: 3. Here the CDR3 reads CASSPGLAGIYEQYF. As DNA, the CDR3 is TGTGCCAGCTCACCTGGACTAGCGGGGATCTACGAGCAGTACTTC.

This rearrangement joins TRBV27 to TRBJ2-3, with 7 bases matching TRBD2. Trimming removed 3 bases from V and 1 base from J; junction bases left unmatched: 7. This CDR3 is built from 16 residues. The germline V gene encodes CDR1 MNHEY and CDR2 SMNVEV (reference sequence). CDR3 nucleotide sequence: TGTGCCAGCAGTTTCCCCACTAGCGCTGGCACAGATACGCAGTATTTT. It yields the protein CASSFPTSAGTDTQYF.

The V gene is TRBV9, the J gene TRBJ2-2; no clear D. The CDR3 is 15 amino acids. Germline V lookup: CDR1 SGDLS, CDR2 YYNGEE. The ends were cut back, 3 bases at V and 0 bases at J, with 9 bases in the middle. CDR3 DNA sequence: TGTGCCAGCAGCGGGTTCGGGCCGAACACCGGGGAGCTGTTTTTT. Amino acids: CASSGFGPNTGELFF.

V is TRBV2 and J is TRBJ1-4; 7 bases are shared with TRBD1. CDR3 length: 14 residues. After removal of 8 bases from V and 5 bases from J, the junction contained 8 bases not matched to a gene. Germline loops: CDR1 SNHLY, CDR2 FYNNEI. In DNA form, the CDR3 reads TGTGCCAGCGGATACAGGGGCGCCAATGAAAAACTGTTTTTT. Its protein product is CASGYRGANEKLFF.

The J gene is TRBJ2-1, the V gene TRBV7-3; the D is unclear. Trimming stripped 0 bases from V and 5 bases from J, with 8 bases between. CDR1 SGHTA and CDR2 FQGTGA come from the germline V gene. The CDR3 covers 14 residues. Written as DNA, the CDR3 is TGTGCCAGCAGCTTAACGAGGACGGACAATGAGCAGTTCTTC. It encodes CASSLTRTDNEQFF.

V and J are TRBV7-2 and TRBJ1-1, with D unresolved. The germline V and J ends were trimmed by 1 base and 1 base, with 7 bases remaining between them. The CDR3 totals 14 residues. Germline assignment: CDR1 SGHTA and CDR2 FQGNSA. The CDR3 coding sequence is TGTGCCAGCAGCTTAGTAGGGCGGAACACTGAAGCTTTCTTT. It translates to CASSLVGRNTEAFF.